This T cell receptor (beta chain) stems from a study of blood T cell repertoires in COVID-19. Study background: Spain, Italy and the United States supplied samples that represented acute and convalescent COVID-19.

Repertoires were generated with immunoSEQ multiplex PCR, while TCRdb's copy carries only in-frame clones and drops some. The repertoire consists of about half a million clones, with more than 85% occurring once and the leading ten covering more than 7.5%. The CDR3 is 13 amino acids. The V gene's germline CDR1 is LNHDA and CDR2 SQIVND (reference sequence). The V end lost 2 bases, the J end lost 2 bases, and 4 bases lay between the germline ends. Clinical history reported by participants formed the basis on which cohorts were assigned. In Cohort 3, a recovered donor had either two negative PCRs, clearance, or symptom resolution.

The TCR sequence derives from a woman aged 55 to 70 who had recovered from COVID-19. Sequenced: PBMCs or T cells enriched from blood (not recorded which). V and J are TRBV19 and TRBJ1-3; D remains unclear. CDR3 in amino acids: CASSISAGNTIYF. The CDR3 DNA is TGTGCCAGTAGTATATCGGCTGGAAACACCATATATTTT.